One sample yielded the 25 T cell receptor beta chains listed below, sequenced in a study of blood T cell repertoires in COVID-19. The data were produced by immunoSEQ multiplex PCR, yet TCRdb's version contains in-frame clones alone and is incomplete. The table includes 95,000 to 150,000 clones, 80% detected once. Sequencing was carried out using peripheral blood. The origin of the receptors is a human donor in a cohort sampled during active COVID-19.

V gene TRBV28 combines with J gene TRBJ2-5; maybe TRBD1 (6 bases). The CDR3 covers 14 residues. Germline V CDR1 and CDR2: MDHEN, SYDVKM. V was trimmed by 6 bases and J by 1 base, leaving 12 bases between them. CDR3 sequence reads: CASSMSGVQETQYF. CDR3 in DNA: TGTGCCAGCAGCATGTCAGGGGTCCAAGAGACCCAGTACTTC.

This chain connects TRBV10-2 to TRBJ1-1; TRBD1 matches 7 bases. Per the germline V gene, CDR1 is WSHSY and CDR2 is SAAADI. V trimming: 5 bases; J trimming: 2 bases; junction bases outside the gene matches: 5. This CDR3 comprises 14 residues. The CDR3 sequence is CASSQRQGNTEAFF. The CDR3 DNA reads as TGCGCCAGCAGTCAACGACAGGGCAACACTGAAGCTTTCTTT.

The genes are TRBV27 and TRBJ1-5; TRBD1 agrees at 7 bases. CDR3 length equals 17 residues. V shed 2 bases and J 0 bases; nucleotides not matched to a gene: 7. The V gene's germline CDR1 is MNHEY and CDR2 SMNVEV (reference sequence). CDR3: CASSLTGTDYSNQPQHF. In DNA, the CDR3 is TGTGCCAGCAGTTTAACCGGGACAGACTATAGCAATCAGCCCCAGCATTTT.

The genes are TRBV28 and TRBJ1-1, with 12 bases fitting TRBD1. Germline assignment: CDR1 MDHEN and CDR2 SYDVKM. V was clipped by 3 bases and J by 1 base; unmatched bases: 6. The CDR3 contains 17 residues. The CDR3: CASSLGQGAVWNTEAFF. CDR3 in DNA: TGTGCCAGCAGTTTGGGACAGGGGGCGGTTTGGAACACTGAAGCTTTCTTT.

The CDR3 spells CASSFRQGAYGYTF. The CDR3 nucleotides read TGTGCCAGCAGTTTTCGACAGGGGGCCTATGGCTACACCTTC. V usage is TRBV27 and J usage is TRBJ1-2, with 10 bases matching TRBD1. The length of the CDR3 is 14 residues. Losses at the gene ends were 3 bases for V and 4 bases for J; bases not matched to a gene: 2. Per germline, CDR1 MNHEY and CDR2 SMNVEV (reference sequence).

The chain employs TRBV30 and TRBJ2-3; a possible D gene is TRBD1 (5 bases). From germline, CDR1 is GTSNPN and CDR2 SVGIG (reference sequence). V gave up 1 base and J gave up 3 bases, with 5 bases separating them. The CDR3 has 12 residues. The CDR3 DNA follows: TGTGCCTGGAGTGCAGGGACAGATACGCAGTATTTT. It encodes CAWSAGTDTQYF.

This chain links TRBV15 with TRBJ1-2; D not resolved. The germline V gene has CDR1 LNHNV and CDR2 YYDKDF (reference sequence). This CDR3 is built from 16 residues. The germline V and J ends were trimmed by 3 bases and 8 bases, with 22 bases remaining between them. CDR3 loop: CATSRDYAEGKDGYTF. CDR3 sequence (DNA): TGTGCCACCAGCAGGGACTACGCGGAAGGGAAGGACGGCTACACCTTC.

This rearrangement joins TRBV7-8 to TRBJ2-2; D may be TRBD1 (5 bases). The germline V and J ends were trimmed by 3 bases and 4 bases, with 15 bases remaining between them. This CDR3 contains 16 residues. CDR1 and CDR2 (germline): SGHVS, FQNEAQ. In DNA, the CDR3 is TGTGCCAGCAGCTTTTTTGGGCAGGGCGTCACCGGGGAGCTGTTTTTT. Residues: CASSFFGQGVTGELFF.

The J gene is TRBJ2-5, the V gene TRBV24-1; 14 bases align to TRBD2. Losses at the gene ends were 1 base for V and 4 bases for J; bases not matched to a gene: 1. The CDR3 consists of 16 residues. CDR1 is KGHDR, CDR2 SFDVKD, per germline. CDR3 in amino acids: CATSDLGTSGRETQYF. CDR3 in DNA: TGTGCCACCAGTGATTTAGGGACTAGCGGGAGAGAGACCCAGTACTTC.

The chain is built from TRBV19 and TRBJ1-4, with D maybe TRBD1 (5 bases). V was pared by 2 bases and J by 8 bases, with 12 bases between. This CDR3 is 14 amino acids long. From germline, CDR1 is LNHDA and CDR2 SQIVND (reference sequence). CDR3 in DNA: TGTGCCAGTAGTATAAAGGGCAGGGAAGAAAAACTGTTTTTT. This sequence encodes CASSIKGREEKLFF.

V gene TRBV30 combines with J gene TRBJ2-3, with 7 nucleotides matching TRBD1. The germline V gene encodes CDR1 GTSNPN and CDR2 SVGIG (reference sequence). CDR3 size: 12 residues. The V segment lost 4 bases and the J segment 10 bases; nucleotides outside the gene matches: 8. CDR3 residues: CAWKGDRAAQYF. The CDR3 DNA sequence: TGTGCCTGGAAAGGGGACAGAGCGGCGCAGTATTTT. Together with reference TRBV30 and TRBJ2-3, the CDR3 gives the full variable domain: SQTIHQWPATLVQPVGSPLSLECTVEGTSNPNLYWYRQAAGRGLQLLFYSVGIGQISSEVPQNLSASRPQDRQFILSSKKLLLSDSGFYLCAWKGDRAAQYFGPGTRLTVL.

CDR3 sequence (DNA): TGCGCCAGCAGCCGGGACGGGACAGGCCTTTTCTATGGCTACACCTTC. It encodes CASSRDGTGLFYGYTF. The gene calls are TRBV4-1 and TRBJ1-2; TRBD1 matches at 8 bases. Germline lookup yields CDR1 MGHRA and CDR2 YSYEKL. This CDR3 comprises 16 residues. The V segment lost 4 bases and the J segment 4 bases; nucleotides outside the gene matches: 11.

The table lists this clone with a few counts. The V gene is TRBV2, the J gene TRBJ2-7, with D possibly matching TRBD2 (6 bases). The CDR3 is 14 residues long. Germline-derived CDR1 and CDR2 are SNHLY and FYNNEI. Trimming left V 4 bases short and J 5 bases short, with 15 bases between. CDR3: CASSGGGLMDEQYF. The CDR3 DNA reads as TGTGCCAGCAGTGGTGGGGGACTTATGGACGAGCAGTACTTC.

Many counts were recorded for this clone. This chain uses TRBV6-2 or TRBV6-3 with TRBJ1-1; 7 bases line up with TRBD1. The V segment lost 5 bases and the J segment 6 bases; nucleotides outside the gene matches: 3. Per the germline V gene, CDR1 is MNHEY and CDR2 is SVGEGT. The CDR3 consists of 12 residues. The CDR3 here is CASSRQGSEAFF. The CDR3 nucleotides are TGTGCCAGCAGTCGACAGGGCTCTGAAGCTTTCTTT.

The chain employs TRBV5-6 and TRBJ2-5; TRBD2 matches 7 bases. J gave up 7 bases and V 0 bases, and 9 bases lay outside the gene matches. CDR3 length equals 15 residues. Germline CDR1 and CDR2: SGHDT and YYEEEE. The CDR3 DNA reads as TGTGCCAGCAGCTTGGTTTACGCCTCGGGGGGGACCCAGTACTTC. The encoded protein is CASSLVYASGGTQYF.

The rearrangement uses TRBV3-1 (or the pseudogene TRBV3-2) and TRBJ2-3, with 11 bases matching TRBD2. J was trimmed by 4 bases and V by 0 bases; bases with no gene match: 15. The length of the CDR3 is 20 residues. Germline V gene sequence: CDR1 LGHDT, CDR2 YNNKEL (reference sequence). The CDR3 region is CASSQDVTSGVGGFPDTQYF. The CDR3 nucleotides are TGTGCCAGCAGCCAAGACGTGACTAGCGGGGTCGGGGGGTTCCCAGATACGCAGTATTTT.

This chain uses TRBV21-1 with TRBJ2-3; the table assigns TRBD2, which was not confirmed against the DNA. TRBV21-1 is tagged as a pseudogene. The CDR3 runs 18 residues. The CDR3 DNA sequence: TGTGCCAGCAGCAAAGAGAGCGGGGGGGACATTCGCACAGATACGCAGTATTTT. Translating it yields CASSKESGGDIRTDTQYF.

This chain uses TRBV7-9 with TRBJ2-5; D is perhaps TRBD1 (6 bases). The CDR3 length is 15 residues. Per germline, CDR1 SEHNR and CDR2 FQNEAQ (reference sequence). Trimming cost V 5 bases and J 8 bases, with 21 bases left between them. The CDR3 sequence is CASSPPTGLAITQYF. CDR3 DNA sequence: TGTGCCAGCAGCCCACCGACAGGATTGGCAATTACCCAGTACTTC.

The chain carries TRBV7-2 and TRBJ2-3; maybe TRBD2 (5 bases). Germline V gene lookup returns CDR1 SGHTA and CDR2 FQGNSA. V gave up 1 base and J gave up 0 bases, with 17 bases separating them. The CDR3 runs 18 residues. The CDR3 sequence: CASSLDLRAGGSTDTQYF. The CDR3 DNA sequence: TGTGCCAGCAGCTTAGACTTGAGGGCGGGTGGGAGCACAGATACGCAGTATTTT. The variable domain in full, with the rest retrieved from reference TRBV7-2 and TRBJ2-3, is GAGVSQSPSNKVTEKGKDVELRCDPISGHTALYWYRQSLGQGLEFLIYFQGNSAPDKSGLPSDRFSAERTGGSVSTLTIQRTQQEDSAVYLCASSLDLRAGGSTDTQYFGPGTRLTVL.

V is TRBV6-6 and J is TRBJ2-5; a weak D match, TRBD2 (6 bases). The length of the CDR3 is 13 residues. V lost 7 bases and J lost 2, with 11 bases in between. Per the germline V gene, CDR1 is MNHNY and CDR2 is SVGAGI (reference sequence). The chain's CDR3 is CASTGAGQETQYF. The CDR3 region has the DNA TGTGCCAGCACCGGGGCGGGGCAAGAGACCCAGTACTTC.

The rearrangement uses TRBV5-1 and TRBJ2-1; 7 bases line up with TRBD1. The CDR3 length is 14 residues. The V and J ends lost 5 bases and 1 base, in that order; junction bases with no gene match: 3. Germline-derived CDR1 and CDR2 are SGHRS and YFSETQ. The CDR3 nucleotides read TGCGCCAGCAGTATCAGGGGGTCCTACAATGAGCAGTTCTTC. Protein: CASSIRGSYNEQFF.

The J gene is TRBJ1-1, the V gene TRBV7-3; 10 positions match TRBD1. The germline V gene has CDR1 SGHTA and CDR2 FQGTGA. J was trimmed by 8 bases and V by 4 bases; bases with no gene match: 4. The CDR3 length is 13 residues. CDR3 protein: CASSSTDRGEAFF. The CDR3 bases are TGTGCCAGCAGCTCCACGGACAGGGGGGAAGCTTTCTTT.

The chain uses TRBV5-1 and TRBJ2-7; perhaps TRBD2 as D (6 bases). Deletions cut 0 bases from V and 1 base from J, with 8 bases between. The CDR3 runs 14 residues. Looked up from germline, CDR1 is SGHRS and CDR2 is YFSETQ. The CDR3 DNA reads TGCGCCAGCAGCTTGGGCCGGGAGTCCTACGAGCAGTACTTC. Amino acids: CASSLGRESYEQYF.

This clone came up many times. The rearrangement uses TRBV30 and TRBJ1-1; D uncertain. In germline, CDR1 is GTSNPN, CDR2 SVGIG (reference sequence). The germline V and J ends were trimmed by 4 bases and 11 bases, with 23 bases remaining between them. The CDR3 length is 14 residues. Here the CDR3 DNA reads TGTGCCTGGACCAAAAGGAGGGTGCGCCCGTTTGCTTTCTTT. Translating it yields CAWTKRRVRPFAFF.

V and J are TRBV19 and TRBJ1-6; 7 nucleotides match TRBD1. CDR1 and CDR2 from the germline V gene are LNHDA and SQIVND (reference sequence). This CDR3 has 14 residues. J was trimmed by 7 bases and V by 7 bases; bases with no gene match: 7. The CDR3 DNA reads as TGTGCCAGTACGACCACAGGGGACAATTCACCCCTCCACTTT. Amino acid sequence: CASTTTGDNSPLHF. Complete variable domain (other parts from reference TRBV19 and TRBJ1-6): DGGITQSPKYLFRKEGQNVTLSCEQNLNHDAMYWYRQDPGQGLRLIYYSQIVNDFQKGDIAEGYSVSREKKESFPLTVTSAQKNPTAFYLCASTTTGDNSPLHFGNGTRLTVT.